The rows below give T cell receptor beta chains drawn from one sample of a study of cytomegalovirus exposure and HLA in healthy donors. Using immunoSEQ multiplex PCR, the repertoire was profiled, and TCRdb retains in-frame clones only, with some absent. The sample carries about 99,000 clones, 60% to 80% recorded once. Sequenced sample: PBMCs. The origin of the receptors is a man aged 60 to 69 in good health and CMV-seropositive. The CDR3 runs from the conserved cysteine through the conserved F or W. Fields, in order: V gene, CDR3 protein.

V: TRBV19; CDR3: CATSGTSGGETQYF
V: TRBV18; CDR3: CASSPRELAGAPDTQYF
V: TRBV19; CDR3: CATFPGQGDEQYF
V: TRBV19; CDR3: CASSIVGYSYEQYF
V: TRBV6-5; CDR3: CASSRQGLSNQPQHF
V: TRBV28; CDR3: CASSTGQDEKLFF
V: TRBV7-8; CDR3: CASSLSGGPQHF
V: TRBV6-4; CDR3: CASSDSTVNYGYTF
V: TRBV5-1; CDR3: CASTLVDRMNTEAFF
V: TRBV5-1; CDR3: CASSKQGTRGETQYF
V: TRBV18; CDR3: CASSPPGDSGNTIYF
V: TRBV4-1; CDR3: CASSLGGAGNTEAFF
V: TRBV6-1; CDR3: CASKRDNSNQPQHF
V: TRBV7-9; CDR3: CASSPAGQYNRYTF
V: TRBV27; CDR3: CASKGDRTGGSNTEAFF
V: TRBV6-5; CDR3: CASSSRDTVLNTEAFF
V: TRBV5-1; CDR3: CASSLEVASYEQYF
V: TRBV6-5; CDR3: CASTGQGIYEQYF
V: TRBV6-6; CDR3: CASSYSIGGSYEQYF
V: TRBV7-2; CDR3: CASSLAMGGYGYTF
V: TRBV7-2; CDR3: CASSLDRLGGGTETQYF
V: TRBV7-2; CDR3: CASSPRQGDYGYTF
V: TRBV5-1; CDR3: CASSLGSGGATDTQYF
V: TRBV5-1; CDR3: CASSVARGGLKQETQYF
V: TRBV9; CDR3: CASSETVSSGNTIYF
V: TRBV6-5; CDR3: CASGSGVGLYF
V: TRBV7-2; CDR3: CASSLELRGARGETQYF
V: TRBV7-9; CDR3: CASSHWTEAQETQYF
V: TRBV4-1; CDR3: CASSQESSLGRVSNQPQHF
V: TRBV13; CDR3: CASSWGQGGNSPLHF
V: TRBV7-6; CDR3: CASSSRTGNTGELFF
V: TRBV5-1; CDR3: CASSTRGSYEQYF
V: TRBV5-1; CDR3: CASRSGGADTQYF
V: TRBV5-1; CDR3: CASSLGSGGYEQYF
V: TRBV11-1; CDR3: CASSTWRGYVKDTGELFF
V: TRBV28; CDR3: CASSLLGAGGYEQYF
V: TRBV5-4; CDR3: CASSWTGGEKLFF
V: TRBV28; CDR3: CASSFPGARGGYTF
V: TRBV6-5; CDR3: CASSYLRGGRYNEQFF
V: TRBV25-1; CDR3: CASSEFFGDGYTF
V: TRBV2; CDR3: CASAGTGGETQYF
V: TRBV28; CDR3: CASKSSADWKTQYF
V: TRBV7-2; CDR3: CASSRELDTQYF
V: TRBV10-3; CDR3: CAISEGEGVGYGYTF
V: TRBV11-2; CDR3: CASTTAGGYYEQYF
V: TRBV7-2; CDR3: CASSWGTAYEQYF
V: TRBV4-1; CDR3: CASSPSGTPNTGELFF
V: TRBV5-4; CDR3: CASSPPTRHGYTF
V: TRBV10-2; CDR3: CASSLVTGLGSNEQFF
V: TRBV5-4; CDR3: CASSSQGSGANVLTF
V: TRBV6-5; CDR3: CASSYSPSAAYEQYF
V: TRBV10-3; CDR3: CAISGSSYEQYF
V: TRBV6-6; CDR3: CASIGSGGADTQYF
V: TRBV11-2; CDR3: CASSYRTEGNEQYF
V: TRBV15; CDR3: CATSKRTGVSYEQYF
V: TRBV5-1; CDR3: CASSLLQGGDTQYF
V: TRBV5-4; CDR3: CASSWRGGSSYEQYF
V: TRBV18; CDR3: CASSPLGREAEQYF